This T cell receptor (beta chain) came from a study of blood T cell repertoires in COVID-19. Study-level background: The study drew acute and convalescent COVID-19 samples from the United States, Italy and Spain. Sources were T cells, B-cell-depleted T cells, or PBMCs; the material itself was cDNA or gDNA.

Looked up from germline, CDR1 is MGHRA and CDR2 is YSYEKL. The CDR3 has 17 amino acids. Deletions cut 0 bases from V and 6 bases from J, with 21 bases between. Original data processing: Amplifying reference gene primers gave estimates of nucleated cell counts. This table comes from immunoSEQ multiplex PCR, and its TCRdb copy is limited to in-frame clones, with some not included. V, J and clone size were drawn from that table, and D and trimming were deduced from the DNA. The sample shows more than 200,000 clones, roughly 87% of them seen only once. This TCR came from a human donor in a cohort sampled during active COVID-19. The sequenced sample was peripheral blood. The chain is built from TRBV4-1 and TRBJ2-7; D gene unclear. DNA of the CDR3: TGCGCCAGCAGCCAAGAGTCCCCCCCGGTATCCCTTCGCGAGCAGTACTTC. Translation: CASSQESPPVSLREQYF.